The following is a TCR beta chain sequence with its context. The data belong to a study of shared clonotypes between healthy human individuals. This CDR3 spans 16 amino acids. Trimming took 3 bases from V and 1 from J; bases not matched to a gene: 0. CDR1 is LGHNT, CDR2 FRNRAP, per germline. Only in-frame clones appear in the TCRdb table, and some are missing; sequencing was by immunoSEQ multiplex PCR. The top ten hold around 10% of the sample, which has roughly 220,000 clones, 60% to 80% seen once. This receptor was taken from a man aged 30 to 39 in good health. The chain joins TRBV12-5 to TRBJ2-2; 12 bases align to TRBD2. Sample: memory CD4+ T cells sorted from blood. The subset denotes: CD45RA-negative fraction. The DNA for the CDR3 is TGTGCTAGTGGTTTACTAGCGGGAGGGAACACCGGGGAGCTGTTTTTT. Translated: CASGLLAGGNTGELFF.